The rows below give T cell receptor beta chains drawn from one sample of a study of blood T cell repertoires in COVID-19. Only in-frame clones appear in the TCRdb table, and some are missing; sequencing was by immunoSEQ multiplex PCR. The sample has about 220,000 clones, about 80% seen once. Sequenced material: peripheral blood. These receptor sequences come from a woman aged 55 to 70 with acute or convalescent COVID-19. Each CDR3 is given with its conserved first and last residue. Each record gives: V gene, J gene, clone size, D gene, CDR3 DNA, CDR3 protein. A D gene is named only where the DNA matches it firmly. The size entry is marked missing in some rows and otherwise reads once, few, many or a size class.

V: TRBV19
J: TRBJ2-1
size: .
D: TRBD2
DNA: TGTGCCACCGAGGGACTAGCGGGGGGCCCATACAATGAGCAGTTCTTC
CDR3: CATEGLAGGPYNEQFF

V: TRBV7-2
J: TRBJ1-4
size: .
D: .
DNA: TGTGCCAGCAGCTTAAGGTCCCGGGGGGGCGAAAAACTGTTTTTT
CDR3: CASSLRSRGGEKLFF

V: TRBV4-1
J: TRBJ1-5
size: .
D: .
DNA: TGCGCCAGCAGCCAGGAGGACCGCAATCAGCCCCAGCATTTT
CDR3: CASSQEDRNQPQHF

V: TRBV5-4
J: TRBJ1-1
size: .
D: .
DNA: TGTGCCAGCAGCCCCGGACAGTCCGAGAACACTGAAGCTTTCTTT
CDR3: CASSPGQSENTEAFF

V: TRBV21-1
J: TRBJ1-4
size: .
D: .
DNA: TGTGCCAGCAGCACCACAGAGCCGGGACAAGGCCACGAAAAACTGTTTTTT
CDR3: CASSTTEPGQGHEKLFF

V: TRBV18
J: TRBJ1-1
size: few
D: TRBD1
DNA: TGTGCCAGCTCACCCACTAAGGGGACAGTAATCCAAGCTTTCTTT
CDR3: CASSPTKGTVIQAFF

V: TRBV4-2
J: TRBJ1-5
size: .
D: TRBD1
DNA: TGTGCCAGCAGCCAAGCAGGGGGTAGTAGCAATCAGCCCCAGCATTTT
CDR3: CASSQAGGSSNQPQHF

V: TRBV7-2
J: TRBJ1-1
size: .
D: TRBD1
DNA: TGTGCCAGCAGCTCTCCCACAGGGGTTGGTACTGAAGCTTTCTTT
CDR3: CASSSPTGVGTEAFF

V: TRBV4-2
J: TRBJ1-1
size: .
D: .
DNA: TGTGCCAGCAGCCAAGACCCAGGGGAGGGCACTGAAGCTTTCTTT
CDR3: CASSQDPGEGTEAFF

V: TRBV19
J: TRBJ1-2
size: once
D: .
DNA: TGTGCCAGTAGTATCAACAGGGACAATGGCTACACCTTC
CDR3: CASSINRDNGYTF

V: TRBV3-1/TRBV3-2
J: TRBJ1-5
size: few
D: .
DNA: TGTGCCAGCAGCCAAGATCGCCCCGGAACGACAGGCTGGGTCGGGCCCCAGCATTTT
CDR3: CASSQDRPGTTGWVGPQHF

V: TRBV7-9
J: TRBJ1-2
size: few
D: TRBD1
DNA: TGTGCCAGCAGTCACCGGGACAGGGGGCTTCTTCCCCATGGCTACACCTTC
CDR3: CASSHRDRGLLPHGYTF

V: TRBV6-2/TRBV6-3
J: TRBJ2-3
size: .
D: TRBD2
DNA: TGTGCCAGCAGTTTACGGGGGGGCCGACATACGCAGTATTTT
CDR3: CASSLRGGRHTQYF

V: TRBV4-1
J: TRBJ1-2
size: .
D: .
DNA: TGCGCCAGCAGCCAAGAGCACAGGTGGGATGGCTACACCTTC
CDR3: CASSQEHRWDGYTF

V: TRBV12-3/TRBV12-4
J: TRBJ1-1
size: once
D: .
DNA: TGTGCCAGCAGCCGAACAGGGTTTTTAGCTTTCTTT
CDR3: CASSRTGFLAFF

V: TRBV5-1
J: TRBJ1-4
size: .
D: .
DNA: TGCGCCAGCAGCTTTAAGACAATCAACAGGTTGGTGGTGGGGGGAACAACTAATGAAAAACTGTTTTTT
CDR3: CASSFKTINRLVVGGTTNEKLFF

V: TRBV7-9
J: TRBJ1-2
size: .
D: .
DNA: TGTGCCAGCAGCTCGGGACACCAACGTGGCTACACCTTC
CDR3: CASSSGHQRGYTF